A single sample is the source of the 16 T cell receptor beta chains below, sequenced in a study of blood T cell repertoires in COVID-19. Some clones are missing from TCRdb's copy, which holds only in-frame ones; the method was immunoSEQ multiplex PCR. The table shows fewer than 300,000 clones, with roughly 92% occurring only once. The sequenced sample consisted of peripheral blood. The receptor source for this set is a woman aged 25 to 39 with COVID-19, enrolled during active disease.

The V gene is TRBV27, the J gene TRBJ2-1, with a weak D call TRBD1 (5 bases). The CDR3 consists of 14 residues. The germline V gene encodes CDR1 MNHEY and CDR2 SMNVEV (reference sequence). Between the trimmed V and J ends, which lost 6 bases and 4 bases, there was a span of 13 bases. CDR3 coding DNA: TGTGCCAGCAGCCCCGTCAGGGCATACAATGAGCAGTTCTTC. Protein product: CASSPVRAYNEQFF.

The rearrangement joins TRBV6-5 to TRBJ1-5; unclear D gene. CDR1 is MNHEY and CDR2 is SVGAGI in the germline V gene. The CDR3 is 15 amino acids. Trimming removed 6 bases at V and 0 bases at J, with 12 bases between. CDR3 loop: CASSPSGFSNQPQHF. The DNA for the CDR3 is TGTGCCAGCAGCCCCTCGGGGTTTAGCAATCAGCCCCAGCATTTT.

The chain carries TRBV7-9 and TRBJ1-1, with 9 bases aligning to TRBD1. CDR3 length equals 15 residues. After removal of 6 bases from V and 4 bases from J, the junction contained 9 bases not matched to a gene. Germline CDR1 SEHNR, CDR2 FQNEAQ (reference sequence). The CDR3 bases are TGTGCCAGCAGGGGACAGGGATTTAACTCCACTGAAGCTTTCTTT. As protein: CASRGQGFNSTEAFF.

The V and J genes are TRBV7-2 and TRBJ1-1, with 9 bases identical to TRBD1. Unmatched junction bases numbered 8, after V lost 8 bases and J lost 7 bases. Germline CDR1 and CDR2: SGHTA and FQGNSA. The CDR3 spans 13 residues. The CDR3 sequence is CASGSQGADEAFF. DNA of the CDR3: TGTGCCAGCGGGTCACAGGGGGCTGATGAAGCTTTCTTT.

The chain carries TRBV14 and TRBJ1-1, with TRBD1 matching over 7 bases. Germline loops: CDR1 SGHDN, CDR2 FVKESK. V shed 2 bases and J 5 bases; nucleotides not matched to a gene: 8. The CDR3 runs to 15 residues. CDR3 in amino acids: CASSQKTGLGTEAFF. The CDR3 nucleotides read TGTGCCAGCAGCCAAAAGACAGGGTTGGGTACTGAAGCTTTCTTT.

This clone has a single count. The V call is TRBV5-4, the J call TRBJ2-1; D gene uncertain. Trimming took 3 bases from V and 2 from J, leaving 9 bases between them. CDR3 length equals 14 residues. The germline CDR1 and CDR2 sequences are SGHNT and YYREEE (reference sequence). Here the CDR3 DNA reads TGTGCCAGCAGCTGGGTGGGCACCTACAATGAGCAGTTCTTC. Translation gives CASSWVGTYNEQFF.

V and J are TRBV7-9 and TRBJ2-7; 9 positions agree with TRBD1. Trimming at V came to 3 bases and at J to 6 bases, leaving 12 bases not matched to a gene. Germline V gives CDR1 SEHNR, CDR2 FQNEAQ (reference sequence). CDR3 length: 16 amino acids. This CDR3 reads CASSFFTGQGRLEQYF. CDR3 sequence (DNA): TGTGCCAGCAGCTTTTTTACGGGACAGGGCCGTCTCGAGCAGTACTTC.

This clone showed up just a few times. V and J are TRBV6-2 or TRBV6-3 and TRBJ1-5, with 8 positions matching TRBD1. Looked up from germline, CDR1 is MNHEY and CDR2 is SVGEGT. V shed 6 bases, J shed 6 bases, and the junction held 13 bases outside the gene matches. The CDR3 contains 16 residues. The CDR3: CASSPAITGGGQPQHF. DNA for the CDR3: TGTGCCAGCAGCCCTGCGATAACAGGGGGTGGTCAGCCCCAGCATTTT.

V gene TRBV27 combines with J gene TRBJ1-5; no clear D. Germline values: CDR1 MNHEY, CDR2 SMNVEV (reference sequence). V was shortened by 5 bases and J by 8 bases, with 10 bases between the two germline ends. CDR3 size: 12 residues. CDR3 DNA: TGTGCCAGCAGTCCCCTCGGGGAGCCCCAGCATTTT. Amino acid sequence: CASSPLGEPQHF.

The CDR3 loop is CASSSWTGGETQYF. DNA for the CDR3: TGTGCCAGCAGCTCTTGGACAGGGGGCGAGACCCAGTACTTC. The chain employs TRBV7-9 and TRBJ2-5, with TRBD1 matching over 11 bases. This CDR3 is 14 amino acids long. CDR1 and CDR2 (germline): SEHNR, FQNEAQ (reference sequence). Trimming cost V 4 bases and J 5 bases; bases outside gene matches: 3.

V gene TRBV15 combines with J gene TRBJ2-1, with 9 positions matching TRBD2. With V trimmed by 0 bases and J by 3 bases, 15 bases remained unmatched. Germline lookup yields CDR1 LNHNV and CDR2 YYDKDF (reference sequence). The CDR3 contains 20 residues. CDR3 nucleotides: TGTGCCACCAGCAGAGAATGGCGGGAGGGCCGGCCGGGTGACTACAATGAGCAGTTCTTC. Its protein is CATSREWREGRPGDYNEQFF.

This clone was recorded only once. V and J are TRBV5-1 and TRBJ2-7, with a possible D match to TRBD2 (6 bases). The germline CDR1 and CDR2 sequences are SGHRS and YFSETQ. Trimming cost V 0 bases and J 7 bases, with 17 bases left between them. This CDR3 spans 15 amino acids. CDR3 bases: TGCGCCAGCAGCTTGGATGGGGGGAAGGGGCAGGAGCAGTACTTC. Protein sequence: CASSLDGGKGQEQYF. Full variable domain (outside the CDR3, taken from reference TRBV5-1 and TRBJ2-7): KAGVTQTPRYLIKTRGQQVTLSCSPISGHRSVSWYQQTPGQGLQFLFEYFSETQRNKGNFPGRFSGRQFSNSRSEMNVSTLELGDSALYLCASSLDGGKGQEQYFGPGTRLTVT.

This chain joins TRBV5-4 and TRBJ2-7, with D maybe TRBD1 (5 bases). This CDR3 is built from 12 residues. The V end was cut by 5 bases, the J end by 6 bases, with 12 bases between. CDR1 and CDR2 (germline): SGHNT, YYREEE (reference sequence). The DNA of the CDR3 is TGTGCCAGCAGTCACAGGAAAGGCGAGCAGTACTTC. Translating gives CASSHRKGEQYF.

The chain employs TRBV30 and TRBJ2-3; 14 bases fit TRBD2. Germline lookup yields CDR1 GTSNPN and CDR2 SVGIG (reference sequence). The length of the CDR3 is 14 residues. CDR3 in amino acids: CAATSGRAKDTQYF. CDR3 sequence (DNA): TGTGCGGCGACTAGCGGGAGGGCGAAAGATACGCAGTATTTT.

This clone was picked up a small number of times. The genes are TRBV28 and TRBJ2-7, with TRBD1 matching over 8 bases. There are 15 residues in the CDR3. The germline CDR1 and CDR2 sequences are MDHEN and SYDVKM. V was clipped by 4 bases and J by 7 bases; unmatched bases: 12. The CDR3 sequence is CASSSPRTGNSEQYF. In DNA, the CDR3 is TGTGCCAGCAGTTCTCCGAGGACAGGGAACTCGGAGCAGTACTTC.

The J gene is TRBJ2-2, the V gene TRBV3-1 (or the pseudogene TRBV3-2); D gene unclear. Trimming cost V 3 bases and J 2 bases, with 4 bases left between them. CDR1 is LGHDT and CDR2 is YNNKEL in the germline V gene (reference sequence). The CDR3 extends over 13 amino acids. The CDR3 loop is CASSQGNTGELFF. For the CDR3, the DNA is TGTGCCAGCAGCCAGGGCAACACCGGGGAGCTGTTTTTT.